The rows below give T cell receptor beta chains drawn from one sample of a study of blood T cell repertoires in COVID-19. The table came from immunoSEQ multiplex PCR; TCRdb's copy has only in-frame clones and leaves some out. The sample comprises 75,000 to 100,000 clones, 75% to 85% of which are singletons, and 25% to 30% rests with the top ten. Sequencing used peripheral blood. These receptors originate from a woman older than 75 with acute or convalescent COVID-19. Both conserved end residues are part of each CDR3. The D gene is left open where the match is weak. Some rows have no size entry. The others give once, few or many, or a class for an expanded clone.

abundance	j_gene	d_gene	v_gene	CDR3aa	CDR3nt
NA	TRBJ2-3	NA	TRBV19	CASSLGGDTQYF	TGTGCCAGTAGCCTGGGGGGTGATACGCAGTATTTT
NA	TRBJ1-2	TRBD1	TRBV12-5	CASGLVSDRATSNYGYTF	TGTGCTAGTGGTTTGGTCTCGGACAGGGCGACCTCTAACTATGGCTACACCTTC
few	TRBJ2-1	NA	TRBV5-4	CASTLWGDHNEQFF	TGTGCCAGCACGCTATGGGGAGACCACAATGAGCAGTTCTTC
NA	TRBJ1-2	NA	TRBV10-2	CASSPGARGSAYGYTF	TGCGCCAGCAGTCCCGGTGCCAGGGGCTCAGCCTATGGCTACACCTTC
NA	TRBJ2-7	NA	TRBV5-1	CASSLGQGFSYEQYF	TGCGCCAGCAGCTTGGGTCAGGGCTTCTCCTACGAGCAGTACTTC
NA	TRBJ2-1	NA	TRBV7-6	CASSSQGTPRGNEQFF	TGTGCCAGCAGCTCCCAGGGGACCCCCCGAGGCAATGAGCAGTTCTTC
NA	TRBJ1-1	NA	TRBV3-1/TRBV3-2	CASRGRGRTEAFF	TGTGCCAGCAGGGGTCGAGGAAGGACTGAAGCTTTCTTT
NA	TRBJ1-5	NA	TRBV3-1/TRBV3-2	CASSQGTYDQPQHF	TGTGCCAGCAGCCAGGGGACATACGATCAGCCCCAGCATTTT
NA	TRBJ2-6	NA	TRBV4-3	CASSPFGGFVSGANVLTF	TGCGCCAGCAGCCCTTTCGGGGGTTTTGTATCTGGGGCCAACGTCCTGACTTTC
NA	TRBJ1-5	NA	TRBV19	CASSIVGEGQPQHF	TGTGCCAGTAGTATTGTTGGGGAGGGTCAGCCCCAGCATTTT
NA	TRBJ2-7	TRBD2	TRBV7-9	CASSLGRESPPAGGYEQYF	TGTGCCAGCAGCTTAGGGAGGGAGTCCCCCCCAGCGGGAGGGTACGAGCAGTACTTC
NA	TRBJ1-5	TRBD1	TRBV3-1/TRBV3-2	CASSQSDRDNQPQHF	TGTGCCAGCAGCCAATCTGACAGGGACAATCAGCCCCAGCATTTT
NA	TRBJ2-7	NA	TRBV5-1	CASSLVQGGNEQYF	TGCGCCAGCAGCTTGGTCCAGGGTGGGAACGAGCAGTACTTC
NA	TRBJ2-1	TRBD2	TRBV5-4	CASSETSGSRIF	TGTGCCAGCAGCGAAACTAGCGGGAGTCGGATCTTC
NA	TRBJ2-4	NA	TRBV4-1	CASSPHVAGAKNIQYF	TGCGCCAGCAGCCCTCATGTGGCTGGCGCCAAAAACATTCAGTACTTC
NA	TRBJ1-3	NA	TRBV7-8	CASSPQTDGNTIYF	TGTGCCAGCAGCCCCCAGACAGACGGAAACACCATATATTTT
NA	TRBJ2-7	NA	TRBV7-6	CASSRGSARGEQYF	TGTGCCAGCAGCAGGGGTTCAGCGCGGGGCGAGCAGTACTTC
NA	TRBJ1-4	NA	TRBV9	CASSAPGEEKLFF	TGTGCCAGCAGCGCGCCCGGGGAGGAAAAACTGTTTTTT
NA	TRBJ2-5	NA	TRBV6-1	CASSEPGGETQYF	TGTGCCAGCAGTGAACCGGGGGGCGAGACCCAGTACTTC
NA	TRBJ2-3	NA	TRBV7-3	CASSTGTRADTQYF	TGTGCCAGCAGCACCGGGACTCGTGCGGATACGCAGTATTTT
NA	TRBJ2-2	NA	TRBV6-2/TRBV6-3	CASSYSTGTGELFF	TGTGCCAGCAGTTACTCGACTGGGACCGGGGAGCTGTTTTTT
few	TRBJ2-7	TRBD2	TRBV7-2	CASSFSGENYEQYF	TGTGCCAGCAGCTTTAGCGGGGAGAACTACGAGCAGTACTTC
NA	TRBJ2-6	TRBD1	TRBV6-5	CASRDSPSGANVLTF	TGTGCCAGCCGGGACAGCCCCTCTGGGGCCAACGTCCTGACTTTC
NA	TRBJ1-6	NA	TRBV6-4	CASSRTVDNSPLHF	TGTGCCAGCAGTCGGACAGTGGATAATTCACCCCTCCACTTT
few	TRBJ2-3	NA	TRBV15	CATSRSTRASSTDTQYF	TGTGCCACCAGCAGATCCACACGAGCGTCTAGCACAGATACGCAGTATTTT
once	TRBJ2-3	TRBD2	TRBV7-2	CASSLKLAGGGADTQYF	TGTGCCAGCAGCTTAAAACTAGCGGGAGGGGGCGCAGATACGCAGTATTTT
NA	TRBJ2-6	NA	TRBV19	CASSRGSGANVLTF	TGTGCCAGTAGTAGAGGGTCCGGGGCCAACGTCCTGACTTTC
NA	TRBJ1-2	NA	TRBV12-2	CASRFEDRVYGYTF	TGTGCAAGTCGCTTCGAGGACAGGGTGTATGGCTACACCTTC
once	TRBJ2-3	NA	TRBV30	CAWNRNGDTQYF	TGTGCCTGGAACAGGAATGGAGATACGCAGTATTTT
NA	TRBJ2-7	NA	TRBV2	CASRRSYPSYEQYF	TGTGCCAGCAGACGTTCCTACCCCTCCTACGAGCAGTACTTC
NA	TRBJ1-2	TRBD1	TRBV27	CASSKRVLGQGIVGYTF	TGTGCCAGCAGTAAACGAGTTTTAGGACAGGGTATCGTGGGCTACACCTTC
NA	TRBJ2-1	TRBD2	TRBV7-9	CASSSGTSGNNEQFF	TGTGCCAGCAGCTCCGGGACTAGCGGGAACAATGAGCAGTTCTTC
NA	TRBJ2-3	NA	TRBV7-9	CASSLTQSTDTQYF	TGTGCCAGCAGCTTAACACAGAGCACAGATACGCAGTATTTT
NA	TRBJ2-7	NA	TRBV2	CASTGALSYEQYF	TGTGCCAGTACTGGGGCGCTCTCCTACGAGCAGTACTTC
NA	TRBJ2-1	TRBD2	TRBV10-3	CAISLLAMSYNEQFF	TGTGCCATCAGTTTACTAGCGATGTCCTACAATGAGCAGTTCTTC
once	TRBJ2-7	TRBD1	TRBV24-1	CATSDSHRDRREQYF	TGTGCCACCAGTGATTCCCACCGGGACAGACGGGAGCAGTACTTC
NA	TRBJ2-2	NA	TRBV5-6	CASSVPGHSTGELFF	TGTGCCAGCAGCGTACCGGGACATAGCACCGGGGAGCTGTTTTTT
once	TRBJ2-7	NA	TRBV27	CASSYRTSKPYEQYF	TGTGCCAGCAGTTACCGAACTAGCAAGCCCTACGAGCAGTACTTC
NA	TRBJ2-7	TRBD1	TRBV5-1	CASSDGTGGYEQYF	TGCGCCAGCAGCGATGGGACAGGGGGCTACGAGCAGTACTTC
NA	TRBJ2-1	TRBD2	TRBV11-3	CASSPSGRYRAYEQFF	TGTGCCAGCAGCCCTAGCGGGAGATATAGGGCATATGAGCAGTTCTTC
NA	TRBJ1-2	NA	TRBV7-9	CASSLGPRYGYTF	TGTGCCAGCAGCTTAGGGCCTAGGTATGGCTACACCTTC
few	TRBJ2-7	TRBD2	TRBV5-4	CASSPTPGGYEQYF	TGTGCCAGCAGCCCGACCCCGGGGGGCTACGAGCAGTACTTC
NA	TRBJ2-3	NA	TRBV4-3	CASSQQGPDTQYF	TGCGCCAGCAGCCAACAGGGGCCAGATACGCAGTATTTT
NA	TRBJ1-5	NA	TRBV5-4	CASSLDGAAQHF	TGTGCCAGCAGCTTGGACGGCGCGGCCCAGCATTTT
once	TRBJ1-1	NA	TRBV4-1	CASSQRSGGGTEAFF	TGCGCCAGCAGCCAACGTTCCGGAGGAGGCACTGAAGCTTTCTTT
NA	TRBJ2-3	NA	TRBV5-1	CASTRSEVADTQYF	TGCGCCAGCACCCGGTCGGAGGTCGCAGATACGCAGTATTTT
NA	TRBJ2-1	TRBD2	TRBV11-2	CASSPPGLAGGSEQFF	TGTGCCAGCAGCCCTCCGGGACTAGCGGGAGGGAGTGAGCAGTTCTTC
NA	TRBJ1-2	NA	TRBV5-4	CASSLARTNYGYTF	TGTGCCAGCAGCTTGGCCAGAACGAACTATGGCTACACCTTC
NA	TRBJ2-2	TRBD2	TRBV7-9	CASSLLSTGAGAGELFF	TGTGCCAGCAGCTTATTGTCCACAGGAGCGGGGGCCGGGGAGCTGTTTTTT
few	TRBJ2-1	TRBD2	TRBV6-4	CASSEKTSGTYNEQFF	TGTGCCAGCAGCGAAAAGACTAGCGGGACATACAATGAGCAGTTCTTC
NA	TRBJ1-2	NA	TRBV27	CASSFRQHYGYTF	TGTGCCAGCAGTTTCCGACAGCATTATGGCTACACCTTC
NA	TRBJ2-2	TRBD1	TRBV6-5	CASRDSAGELFF	TGTGCCAGCCGGGACAGCGCCGGGGAGCTGTTTTTT
once	TRBJ2-1	NA	TRBV21-1	CASSKVGANYNEQFF	TGTGCCAGCAGCAAGGTGGGAGCCAACTACAATGAGCAGTTCTTC
NA	TRBJ1-6	TRBD1	TRBV6-5	CASSLRGNGSPLHF	TGTGCCAGCAGTCTCAGGGGGAACGGCTCACCCCTCCACTTT
NA	TRBJ2-1	TRBD2	TRBV20-1	CGWLAGNEQFF	TGCGGCTGGCTAGCGGGCAATGAGCAGTTCTTC